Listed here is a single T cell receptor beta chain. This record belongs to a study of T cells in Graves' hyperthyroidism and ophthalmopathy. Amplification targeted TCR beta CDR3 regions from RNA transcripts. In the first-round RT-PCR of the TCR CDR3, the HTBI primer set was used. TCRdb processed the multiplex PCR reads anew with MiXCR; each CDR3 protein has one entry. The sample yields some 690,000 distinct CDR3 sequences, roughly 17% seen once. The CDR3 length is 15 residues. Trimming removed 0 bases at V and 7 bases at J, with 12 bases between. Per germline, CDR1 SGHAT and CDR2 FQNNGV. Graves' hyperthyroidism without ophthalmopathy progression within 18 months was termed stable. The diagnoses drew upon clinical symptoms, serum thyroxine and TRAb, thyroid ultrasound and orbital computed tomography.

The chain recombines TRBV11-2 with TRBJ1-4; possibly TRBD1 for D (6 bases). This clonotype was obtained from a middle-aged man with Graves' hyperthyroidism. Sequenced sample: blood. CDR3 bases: TGTGCCAGCAGCTTAGACGGGGGCGCGGTTGAAAAACTGTTTTTT. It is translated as CASSLDGGAVEKLFF.